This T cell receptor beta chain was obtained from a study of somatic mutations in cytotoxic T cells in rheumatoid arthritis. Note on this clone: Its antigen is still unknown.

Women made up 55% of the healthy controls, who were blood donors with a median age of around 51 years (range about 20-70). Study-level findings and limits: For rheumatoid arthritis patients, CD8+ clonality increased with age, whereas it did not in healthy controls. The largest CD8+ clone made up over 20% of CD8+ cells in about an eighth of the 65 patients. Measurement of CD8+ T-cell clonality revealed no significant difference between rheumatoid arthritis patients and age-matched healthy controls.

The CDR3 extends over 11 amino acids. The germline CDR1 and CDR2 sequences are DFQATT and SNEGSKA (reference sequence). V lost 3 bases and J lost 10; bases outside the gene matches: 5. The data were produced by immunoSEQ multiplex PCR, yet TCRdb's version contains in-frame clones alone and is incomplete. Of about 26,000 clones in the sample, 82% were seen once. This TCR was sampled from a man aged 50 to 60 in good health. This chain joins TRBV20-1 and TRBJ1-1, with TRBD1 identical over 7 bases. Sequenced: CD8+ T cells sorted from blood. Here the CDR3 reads CSASQGVVAFF. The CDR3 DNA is TGCAGTGCTAGTCAGGGGGTAGTAGCTTTCTTT.